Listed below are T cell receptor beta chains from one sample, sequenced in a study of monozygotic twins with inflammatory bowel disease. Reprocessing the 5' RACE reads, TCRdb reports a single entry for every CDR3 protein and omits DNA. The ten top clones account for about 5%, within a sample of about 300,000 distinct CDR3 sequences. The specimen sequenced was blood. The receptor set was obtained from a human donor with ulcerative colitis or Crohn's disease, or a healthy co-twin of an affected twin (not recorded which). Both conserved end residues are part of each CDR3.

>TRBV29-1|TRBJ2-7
CSGLVGVDEQYF
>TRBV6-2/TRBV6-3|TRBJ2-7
CASSYLGAKTYEQYF
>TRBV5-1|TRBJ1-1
CASSSLGNTEAFF
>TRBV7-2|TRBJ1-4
CASSLMGPSRGEKLFF
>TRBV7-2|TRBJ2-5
CASSLAPWTSGRLETQYF
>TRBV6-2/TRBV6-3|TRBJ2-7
CASQGLYEQYF
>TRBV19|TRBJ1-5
CASSPGGPNQPQHF
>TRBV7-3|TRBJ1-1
CASSADRGKEAFF
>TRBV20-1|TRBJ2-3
CSARDPGQRTDTQYF
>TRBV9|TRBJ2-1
CASSRSGGISYNEQFF
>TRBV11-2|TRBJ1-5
CASSQGGTYQPQHF
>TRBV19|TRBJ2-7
CASRETGGFEQYF
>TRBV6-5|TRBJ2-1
CASSSWGQGGYNEQFF
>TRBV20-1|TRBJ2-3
CSAGGTGAVGSGIAPDTQYF
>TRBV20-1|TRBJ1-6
CSARNVAGSSYNSPLHF
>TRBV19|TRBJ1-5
CASSKGAQPQHF
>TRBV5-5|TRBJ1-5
CASSFGTGDAGQPQHF
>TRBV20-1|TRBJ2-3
CSGSTSGRGDTQYF
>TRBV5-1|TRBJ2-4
CASSSKQGSHIQYF
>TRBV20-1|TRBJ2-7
CSARDAGTGNYEQYF
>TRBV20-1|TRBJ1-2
CSADSWINGYTF
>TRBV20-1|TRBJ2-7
CSARETSGRISYEQYF
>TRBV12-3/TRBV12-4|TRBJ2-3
CASSPSGLAGTDTQYF
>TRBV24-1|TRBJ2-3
CATSDPGRGTDTQYF
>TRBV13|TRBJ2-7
CASSWRLAGKYEQYF
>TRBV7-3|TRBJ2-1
CASSLTGDSYNEQFF
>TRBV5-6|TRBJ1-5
CASSLDGSSNQPQHF
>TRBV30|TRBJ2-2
CAWSARGLAGAGELFF
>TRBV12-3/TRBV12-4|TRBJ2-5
CASSFESGTYQETQYF
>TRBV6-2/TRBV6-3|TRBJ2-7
CASSYRDRPYEQYF
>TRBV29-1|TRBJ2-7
CSVEALSRGEQYF
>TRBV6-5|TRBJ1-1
CASSYSGSGAFF
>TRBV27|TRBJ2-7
CASSLTDRAFGLEYF
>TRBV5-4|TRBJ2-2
CASSLWGGRNTGELFF
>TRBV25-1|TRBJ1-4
CASTPSGPRNEKLFF
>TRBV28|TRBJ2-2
CASSFSGGITGELFF
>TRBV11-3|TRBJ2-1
CASSYRTGDGEQFF
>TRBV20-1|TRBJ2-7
CSALMGDAVLHEQYF
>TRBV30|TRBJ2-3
CAWRNIGADTQYF
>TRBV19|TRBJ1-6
CASRVRSSSPLHF
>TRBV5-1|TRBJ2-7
CASSLELADEQYF
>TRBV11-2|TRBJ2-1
CASSLVGGPYNEQFF